The entry below describes one T cell receptor (beta chain). Its antigen is as yet unknown. Looked up from germline, CDR1 is LGHNA and CDR2 is YSLEER. CDR3 length equals 16 residues. Trimming removed 1 base from V and 2 bases from J; junction bases left unmatched: 7. TCRdb fed the RACE reads into MiXCR, producing one record per CDR3 protein. The sample holds more than 150,000 distinct CDR3 sequences, just under 30% seen once. The time point here: pre-sensitization, week 0. Treatment here: therapeutic diphenylcyclopropenone sensitization with weekly scalp DPC. Blood collection took place prior to placing each patch test. Before extraction, the whole blood was not fractionated, and total RNA was taken from it. The source of the sample is a study of human T cells and chemical hapten exposure. General study results and limits: Every donor had alopecia, and their immune response may therefore differ from healthy people's. Controls had significantly fewer large CDR3 similarity clusters than were formed by expanded TCRs.

The sequence derives from a woman under 40 with alopecia areata. Some clones in this sample may be carry-over from other donors' samples. The sequencing here drew on whole blood, taken in connection with sensitization to the hapten diphenylcyclopropenone (DPC). This rearrangement joins TRBV4-3 to TRBJ2-5; 7 bases are shared with TRBD2. CDR3 protein: CASSQVRGVGQETQYF. DNA of the CDR3: TGCGCCAGCAGCCAAGTTCGGGGGGTCGGGCAAGAGACCCAGTACTTC.